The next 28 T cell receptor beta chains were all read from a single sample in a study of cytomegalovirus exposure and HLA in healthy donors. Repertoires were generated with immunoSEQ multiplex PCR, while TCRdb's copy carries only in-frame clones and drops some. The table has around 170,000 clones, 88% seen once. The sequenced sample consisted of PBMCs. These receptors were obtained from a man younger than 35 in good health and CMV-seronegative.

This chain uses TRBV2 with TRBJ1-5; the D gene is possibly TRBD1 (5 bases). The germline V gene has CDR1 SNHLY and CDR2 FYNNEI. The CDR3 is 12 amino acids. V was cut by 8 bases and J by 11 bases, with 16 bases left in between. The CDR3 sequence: CASGNGPGAQHF. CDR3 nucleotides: TGTGCCAGCGGGAACGGGCCGGGGGCCCAGCATTTT.

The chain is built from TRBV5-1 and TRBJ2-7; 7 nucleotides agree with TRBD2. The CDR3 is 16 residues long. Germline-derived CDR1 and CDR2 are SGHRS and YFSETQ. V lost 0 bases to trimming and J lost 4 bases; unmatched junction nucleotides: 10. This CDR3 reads CASSLGAGDISYEQYF. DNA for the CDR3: TGCGCCAGCAGCTTGGGGGCGGGAGATATTAGTTACGAGCAGTACTTC. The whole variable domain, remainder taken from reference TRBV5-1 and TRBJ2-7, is KAGVTQTPRYLIKTRGQQVTLSCSPISGHRSVSWYQQTPGQGLQFLFEYFSETQRNKGNFPGRFSGRQFSNSRSEMNVSTLELGDSALYLCASSLGAGDISYEQYFGPGTRLTVT.

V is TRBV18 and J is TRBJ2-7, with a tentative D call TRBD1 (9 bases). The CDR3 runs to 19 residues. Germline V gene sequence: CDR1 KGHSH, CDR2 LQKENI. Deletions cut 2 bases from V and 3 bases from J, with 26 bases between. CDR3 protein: CASSPSTGTRTGEFYEQYF. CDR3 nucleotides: TGTGCCAGCTCACCATCAACTGGGACTAGGACAGGGGAGTTCTACGAGCAGTACTTC.

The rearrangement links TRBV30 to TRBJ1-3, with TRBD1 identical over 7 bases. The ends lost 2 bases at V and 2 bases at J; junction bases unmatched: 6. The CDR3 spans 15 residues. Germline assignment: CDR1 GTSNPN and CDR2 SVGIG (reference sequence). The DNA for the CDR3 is TGTGCCTGGAGTAACCAGGGGGGCCCTGGAAACACCATATATTTT. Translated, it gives CAWSNQGGPGNTIYF.

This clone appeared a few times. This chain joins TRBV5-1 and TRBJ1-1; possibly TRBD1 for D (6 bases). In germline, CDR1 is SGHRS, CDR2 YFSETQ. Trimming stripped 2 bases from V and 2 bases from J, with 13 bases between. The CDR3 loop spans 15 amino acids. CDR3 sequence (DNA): TGCGCCAGCAGCTTCGCGGCAGGGGCAAACACTGAAGCTTTCTTT. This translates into CASSFAAGANTEAFF.

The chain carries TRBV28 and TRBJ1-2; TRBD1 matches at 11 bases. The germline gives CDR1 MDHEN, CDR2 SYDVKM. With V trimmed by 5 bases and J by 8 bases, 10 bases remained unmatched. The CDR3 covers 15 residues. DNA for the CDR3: TGTGCCAGCAGTCCTGGACAGGGGGCCGGAGAAGGCTACACCTTC. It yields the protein CASSPGQGAGEGYTF.

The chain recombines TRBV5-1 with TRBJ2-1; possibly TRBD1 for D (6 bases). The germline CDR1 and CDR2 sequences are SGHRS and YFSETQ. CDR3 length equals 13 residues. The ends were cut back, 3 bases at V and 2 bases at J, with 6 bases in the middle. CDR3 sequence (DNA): TGCGCCAGCAGCTCAGGGGCCTACAATGAGCAGTTCTTC. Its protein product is CASSSGAYNEQFF.

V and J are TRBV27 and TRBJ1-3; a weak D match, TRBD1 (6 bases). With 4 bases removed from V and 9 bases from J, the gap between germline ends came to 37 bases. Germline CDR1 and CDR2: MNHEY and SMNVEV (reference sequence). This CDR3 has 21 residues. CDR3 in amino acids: CASSSLGGAQPGDAPRGTIYF. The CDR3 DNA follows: TGTGCCAGCAGTTCCCTTGGGGGGGCACAGCCTGGGGATGCTCCCAGGGGCACCATATATTTT.

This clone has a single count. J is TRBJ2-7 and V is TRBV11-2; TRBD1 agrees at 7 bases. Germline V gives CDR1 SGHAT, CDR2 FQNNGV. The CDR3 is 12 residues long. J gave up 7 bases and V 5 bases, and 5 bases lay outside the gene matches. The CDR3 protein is CASSPGTVEQYF. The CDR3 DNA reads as TGTGCCAGCAGCCCGGGGACAGTGGAGCAGTACTTC.

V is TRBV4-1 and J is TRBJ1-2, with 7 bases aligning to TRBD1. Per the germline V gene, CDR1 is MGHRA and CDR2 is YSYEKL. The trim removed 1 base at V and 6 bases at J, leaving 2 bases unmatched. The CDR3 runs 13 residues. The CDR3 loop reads CASSQGQGDGYTF. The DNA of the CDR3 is TGCGCCAGCAGCCAAGGACAGGGCGATGGCTACACCTTC.

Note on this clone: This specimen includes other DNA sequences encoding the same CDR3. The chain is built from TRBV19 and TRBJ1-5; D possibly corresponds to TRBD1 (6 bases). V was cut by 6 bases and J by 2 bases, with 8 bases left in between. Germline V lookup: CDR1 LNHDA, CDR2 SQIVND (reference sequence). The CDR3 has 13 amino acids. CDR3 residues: CASRRQGNQPQHF. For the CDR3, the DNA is TGTGCCAGTAGACGACAGGGCAATCAGCCCCAGCATTTT.

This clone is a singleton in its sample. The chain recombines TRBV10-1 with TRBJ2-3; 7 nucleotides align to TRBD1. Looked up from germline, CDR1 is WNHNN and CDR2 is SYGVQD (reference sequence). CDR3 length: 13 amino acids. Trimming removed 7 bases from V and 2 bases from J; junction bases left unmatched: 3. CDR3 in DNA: TGCGCCAGCAACAGGGGTCCCACAGATACGCAGTATTTT. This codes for CASNRGPTDTQYF.

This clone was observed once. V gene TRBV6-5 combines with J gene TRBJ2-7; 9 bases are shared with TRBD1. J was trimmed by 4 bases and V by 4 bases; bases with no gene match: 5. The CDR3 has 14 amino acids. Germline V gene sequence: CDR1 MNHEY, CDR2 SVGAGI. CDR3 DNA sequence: TGTGCCAGCAGTTCCGGGACAGGGAAGTACGAGCAGTACTTC. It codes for CASSSGTGKYEQYF.

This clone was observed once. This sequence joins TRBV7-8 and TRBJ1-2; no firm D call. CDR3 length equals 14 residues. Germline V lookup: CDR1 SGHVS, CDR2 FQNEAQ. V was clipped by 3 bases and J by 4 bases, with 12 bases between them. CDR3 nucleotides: TGTGCCAGCAGCTTTAGTATAATTGGCTATGGCTACACCTTC. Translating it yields CASSFSIIGYGYTF.

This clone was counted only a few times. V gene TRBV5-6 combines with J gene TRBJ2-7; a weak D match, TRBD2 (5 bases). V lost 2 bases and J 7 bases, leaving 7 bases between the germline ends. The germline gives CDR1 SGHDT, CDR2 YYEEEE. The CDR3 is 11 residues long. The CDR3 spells CASSLEREQYF. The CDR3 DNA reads TGTGCCAGCAGCTTAGAGCGGGAGCAGTACTTC.

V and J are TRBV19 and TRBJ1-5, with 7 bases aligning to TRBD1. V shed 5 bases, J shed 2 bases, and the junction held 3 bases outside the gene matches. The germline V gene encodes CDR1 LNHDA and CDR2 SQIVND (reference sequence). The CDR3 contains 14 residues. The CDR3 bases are TGTGCCAGTAGTCCTACAGGGGGCAATCAGCCCCAGCATTTT. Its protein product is CASSPTGGNQPQHF. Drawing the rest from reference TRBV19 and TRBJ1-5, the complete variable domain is DGGITQSPKYLFRKEGQNVTLSCEQNLNHDAMYWYRQDPGQGLRLIYYSQIVNDFQKGDIAEGYSVSREKKESFPLTVTSAQKNPTAFYLCASSPTGGNQPQHFGDGTRLSIL.

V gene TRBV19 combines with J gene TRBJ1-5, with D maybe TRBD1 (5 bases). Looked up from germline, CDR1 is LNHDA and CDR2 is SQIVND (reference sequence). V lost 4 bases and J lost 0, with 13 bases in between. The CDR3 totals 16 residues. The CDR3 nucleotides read TGTGCCAGTAGTACCGAAGGCGGACATAGCAATCAGCCCCAGCATTTT. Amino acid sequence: CASSTEGGHSNQPQHF.

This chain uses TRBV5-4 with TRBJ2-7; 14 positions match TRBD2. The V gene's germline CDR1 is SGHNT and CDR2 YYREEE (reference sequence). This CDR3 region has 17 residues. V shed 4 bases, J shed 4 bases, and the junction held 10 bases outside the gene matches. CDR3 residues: CASSLGTSGSSLYEQYF. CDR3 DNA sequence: TGTGCCAGCAGCCTCGGGACTAGCGGGAGTTCACTTTACGAGCAGTACTTC.

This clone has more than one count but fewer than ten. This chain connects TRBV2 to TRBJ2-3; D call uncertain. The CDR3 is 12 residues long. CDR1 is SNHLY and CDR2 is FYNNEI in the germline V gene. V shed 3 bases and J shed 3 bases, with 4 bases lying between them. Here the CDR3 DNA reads TGTGCCAGCAGTGATCATACAGATACGCAGTATTTT. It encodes CASSDHTDTQYF.

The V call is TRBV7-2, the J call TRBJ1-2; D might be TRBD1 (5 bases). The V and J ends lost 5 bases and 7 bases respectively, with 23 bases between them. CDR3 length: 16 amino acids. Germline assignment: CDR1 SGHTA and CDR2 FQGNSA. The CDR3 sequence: CASSLGGVQGRGGYTF. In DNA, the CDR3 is TGTGCCAGCAGCCTCGGGGGGGTGCAGGGAAGAGGTGGCTACACCTTC.

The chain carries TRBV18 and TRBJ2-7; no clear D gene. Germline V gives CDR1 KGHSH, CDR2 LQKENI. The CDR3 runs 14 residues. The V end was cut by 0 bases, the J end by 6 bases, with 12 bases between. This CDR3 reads CASSPPVSESEQYF. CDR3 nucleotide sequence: TGTGCCAGCTCACCACCGGTGAGTGAGAGCGAGCAGTACTTC.

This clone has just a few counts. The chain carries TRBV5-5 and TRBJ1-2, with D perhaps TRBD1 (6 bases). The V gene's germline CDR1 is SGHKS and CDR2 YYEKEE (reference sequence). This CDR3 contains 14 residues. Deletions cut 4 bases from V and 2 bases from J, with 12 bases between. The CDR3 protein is CASSPGHDNYGYTF. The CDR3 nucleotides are TGTGCCAGCAGCCCGGGACATGACAACTATGGCTACACCTTC.

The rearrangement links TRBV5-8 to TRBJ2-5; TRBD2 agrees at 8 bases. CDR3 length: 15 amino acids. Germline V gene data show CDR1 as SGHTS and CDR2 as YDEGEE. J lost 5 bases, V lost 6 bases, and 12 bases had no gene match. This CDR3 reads CASTSWTSRSETQYF. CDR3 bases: TGTGCCAGCACCAGTTGGACTAGCAGGAGTGAGACCCAGTACTTC.

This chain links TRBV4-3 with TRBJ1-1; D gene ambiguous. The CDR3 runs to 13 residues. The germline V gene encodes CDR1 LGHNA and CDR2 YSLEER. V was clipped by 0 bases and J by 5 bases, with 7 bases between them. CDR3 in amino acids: CASSQDFATEAFF. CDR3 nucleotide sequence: TGCGCCAGCAGCCAAGATTTCGCGACTGAAGCTTTCTTT.

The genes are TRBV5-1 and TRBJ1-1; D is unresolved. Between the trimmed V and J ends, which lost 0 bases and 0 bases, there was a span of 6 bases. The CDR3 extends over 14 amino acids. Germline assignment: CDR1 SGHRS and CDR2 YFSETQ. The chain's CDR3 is CASSLDPVNTEAFF. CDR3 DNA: TGCGCCAGCAGCTTGGATCCAGTGAACACTGAAGCTTTCTTT.

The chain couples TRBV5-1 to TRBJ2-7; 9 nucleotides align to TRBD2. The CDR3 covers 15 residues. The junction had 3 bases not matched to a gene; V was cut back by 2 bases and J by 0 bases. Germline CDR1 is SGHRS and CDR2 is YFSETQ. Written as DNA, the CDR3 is TGCGCCAGCAGCTTCCAGCGGGGGGACTCCTACGAGCAGTACTTC. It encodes CASSFQRGDSYEQYF.

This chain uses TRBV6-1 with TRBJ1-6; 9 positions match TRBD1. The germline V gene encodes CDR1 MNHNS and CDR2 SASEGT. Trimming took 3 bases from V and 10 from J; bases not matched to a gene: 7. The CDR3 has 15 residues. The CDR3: CASSDVGQGYSPLHF. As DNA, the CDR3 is TGTGCCAGCAGTGACGTGGGACAGGGTTACTCACCCCTCCACTTT.

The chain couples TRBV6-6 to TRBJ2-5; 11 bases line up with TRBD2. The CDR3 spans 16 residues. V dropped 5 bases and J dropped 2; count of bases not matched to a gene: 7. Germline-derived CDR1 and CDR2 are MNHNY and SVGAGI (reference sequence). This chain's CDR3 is CASSPSSGGSQETQYF. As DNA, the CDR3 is TGTGCCAGCAGTCCTTCTAGCGGGGGGAGTCAAGAGACCCAGTACTTC.